This is a list of T cell receptor beta chains from one sample in a study of blood T cell repertoires in COVID-19. TCRdb keeps only in-frame clones here, not all; method: immunoSEQ multiplex PCR. The sample carries around 160,000 clones, approximately 83% recorded once. Material for sequencing was PBMCs or T cells enriched from blood (not recorded which). These receptors came from a woman aged 55-75 years who had recovered from COVID-19. The CDR3 runs from the conserved cysteine through the conserved F or W. A D gene is named only where the DNA matches it firmly. Size values are once, few and many counts, or a class for expanded clones, and some rows have none.

j_gene: TRBJ2-5
abundance: NA
v_gene: TRBV19
d_gene: TRBD2
CDR3aa: CASSIEKGLRETQYF
CDR3nt: TGTGCCAGTAGTATAGAGAAGGGACTACGGGAGACCCAGTACTTC

j_gene: TRBJ2-2
abundance: NA
v_gene: TRBV12-3/TRBV12-4
d_gene: NA
CDR3aa: CASSSGGELFF
CDR3nt: TGTGCCAGCAGTTCCGGCGGGGAGCTGTTTTTT

j_gene: TRBJ2-2
abundance: NA
v_gene: TRBV9
d_gene: TRBD2
CDR3aa: CASSVATPSGRYNTGELFF
CDR3nt: TGTGCCAGCAGCGTAGCTACCCCTAGCGGGAGGTACAACACCGGGGAGCTGTTTTTT

j_gene: TRBJ1-1
abundance: NA
v_gene: TRBV12-3/TRBV12-4
d_gene: NA
CDR3aa: CASTSGYTEAFF
CDR3nt: NA

j_gene: TRBJ1-3
abundance: NA
v_gene: TRBV7-8
d_gene: NA
CDR3aa: CASSSSGVGGNTIYF
CDR3nt: TGTGCCAGCAGCTCCTCAGGGGTGGGTGGAAACACCATATATTTT

j_gene: TRBJ2-5
abundance: NA
v_gene: TRBV10-2
d_gene: TRBD2
CDR3aa: CASRRTSGAYQETQYF
CDR3nt: TGCGCCAGCAGACGGACTAGCGGGGCGTACCAAGAGACCCAGTACTTC

j_gene: TRBJ2-7
abundance: NA
v_gene: TRBV11-2
d_gene: TRBD2
CDR3aa: CASSLGRLAGLSSYEQYF
CDR3nt: TGTGCCAGCAGCTTAGGGCGACTAGCGGGCTTGAGCTCCTACGAGCAGTACTTC

j_gene: TRBJ2-1
abundance: NA
v_gene: TRBV24-1
d_gene: TRBD2
CDR3aa: CATSEGVAGLYNEQFF
CDR3nt: TGTGCCACCAGTGAGGGGGTAGCGGGGCTTTACAATGAGCAGTTCTTC

j_gene: TRBJ2-1
abundance: NA
v_gene: TRBV28
d_gene: NA
CDR3aa: CASSFIQGNEQFF
CDR3nt: TGTGCCAGCAGTTTTATCCAGGGCAATGAGCAGTTCTTC

j_gene: TRBJ1-1
abundance: NA
v_gene: TRBV6-5
d_gene: NA
CDR3aa: CASSSRVRNTEAFF
CDR3nt: TGTGCCAGCAGTTCCAGGGTAAGGAACACTGAAGCTTTCTTT

j_gene: TRBJ1-2
abundance: once
v_gene: TRBV10-3
d_gene: TRBD1
CDR3aa: CAISERMWDRVNYGYTF
CDR3nt: TGTGCCATCAGTGAGAGAATGTGGGACAGGGTAAACTATGGCTACACCTTC

j_gene: TRBJ1-2
abundance: NA
v_gene: TRBV18
d_gene: NA
CDR3aa: CASSPPGGATYGYTF
CDR3nt: TGTGCCAGCTCACCACCGGGGGGGGCCACCTATGGCTACACCTTC

j_gene: TRBJ2-5
abundance: NA
v_gene: TRBV5-1
d_gene: TRBD1
CDR3aa: CASSQGQLKETQYF
CDR3nt: TGCGCCAGCAGCCAGGGACAGCTAAAAGAGACCCAGTACTTC

j_gene: TRBJ2-5
abundance: NA
v_gene: TRBV19
d_gene: NA
CDR3aa: CASSNAGRETQYF
CDR3nt: TGTGCCAGTAGTAACGCGGGGAGGGAGACCCAGTACTTC

j_gene: TRBJ1-6
abundance: NA
v_gene: TRBV5-4
d_gene: NA
CDR3aa: CASSLDSSSYNSPLHF
CDR3nt: TGTGCCAGCAGCTTGGACAGTAGCTCCTATAATTCACCCCTCCACTTT

j_gene: TRBJ1-1
abundance: NA
v_gene: TRBV6-5
d_gene: TRBD1
CDR3aa: CASELTGGGDTEAFF
CDR3nt: TGTGCCAGTGAACTGACAGGGGGTGGGGACACTGAAGCTTTCTTT

j_gene: TRBJ1-3
abundance: NA
v_gene: TRBV19
d_gene: TRBD1
CDR3aa: CASSILDRGSRNTIYF
CDR3nt: TGTGCCAGTAGTATCCTTGACAGGGGGAGTAGAAACACCATATATTTT

j_gene: TRBJ2-3
abundance: NA
v_gene: TRBV28
d_gene: TRBD1
CDR3aa: CASSSAGQGKDTQYF
CDR3nt: TGTGCCAGCAGTTCTGCTGGACAGGGGAAAGATACGCAGTATTTT

j_gene: TRBJ1-1
abundance: NA
v_gene: TRBV28
d_gene: NA
CDR3aa: CASRFPGYTEAFF
CDR3nt: TGTGCCAGCAGATTTCCCGGGTACACTGAAGCTTTCTTT

j_gene: TRBJ1-2
abundance: once
v_gene: TRBV10-2
d_gene: NA
CDR3aa: CASSSDLKLGYTF
CDR3nt: TGCGCCAGCAGTTCGGACTTAAAGCTTGGCTACACCTTC

j_gene: TRBJ1-1
abundance: once
v_gene: TRBV15
d_gene: NA
CDR3aa: CATKAGTPGMNTEAFF
CDR3nt: TGTGCCACCAAGGCCGGGACACCCGGAATGAACACTGAAGCTTTCTTT

j_gene: TRBJ1-2
abundance: NA
v_gene: TRBV5-4
d_gene: NA
CDR3aa: CASSPGGLVTLSGYTF
CDR3nt: TGTGCCAGCAGCCCGGGAGGCTTGGTGACCCTCAGTGGCTACACCTTC

j_gene: TRBJ2-7
abundance: NA
v_gene: TRBV3-1/TRBV3-2
d_gene: NA
CDR3aa: CASSQVLSEQYF
CDR3nt: TGTGCCAGCAGCCAAGTCCTGAGTGAGCAGTACTTC

j_gene: TRBJ1-6
abundance: NA
v_gene: TRBV7-9
d_gene: NA
CDR3aa: CASSPLNSENSPLHF
CDR3nt: TGTGCCAGCAGCCCCTTGAACAGTGAGAATTCACCCCTCCACTTT

j_gene: TRBJ1-2
abundance: NA
v_gene: TRBV27
d_gene: TRBD1
CDR3aa: CASRRQGQMNYGYTF
CDR3nt: TGTGCCAGCAGGAGGCAGGGACAGATGAACTATGGCTACACCTTC

j_gene: TRBJ2-5
abundance: NA
v_gene: TRBV18
d_gene: NA
CDR3aa: CASSPNRGSGGETQYF
CDR3nt: TGTGCCAGCTCACCAAACCGGGGGAGTGGAGGAGAGACCCAGTACTTC

j_gene: TRBJ2-1
abundance: few
v_gene: TRBV6-2/TRBV6-3
d_gene: TRBD2
CDR3aa: CASSQPSGSFHNEQFF
CDR3nt: TGTGCCAGCAGTCAGCCGAGCGGGAGTTTCCACAATGAGCAGTTCTTC

j_gene: TRBJ2-7
abundance: NA
v_gene: TRBV23-1
d_gene: NA
CDR3aa: CASSPSVTEVEQYF
CDR3nt: TGCGCCAGCAGTCCATCCGTAACTGAGGTTGAGCAGTACTTC

j_gene: TRBJ2-1
abundance: NA
v_gene: TRBV7-9
d_gene: TRBD2
CDR3aa: CASSLIELAGRNEQFF
CDR3nt: TGTGCCAGCAGCTTAATTGAGCTAGCGGGACGGAATGAGCAGTTCTTC

j_gene: TRBJ2-7
abundance: NA
v_gene: TRBV5-4
d_gene: TRBD2
CDR3aa: CASSFSGGPYEQYF
CDR3nt: TGTGCCAGCAGCTTTAGCGGGGGCCCCTACGAGCAGTACTTC

j_gene: TRBJ1-3
abundance: NA
v_gene: TRBV10-3
d_gene: NA
CDR3aa: CAISGQGGSGGNTIYF
CDR3nt: TGTGCCATCAGTGGTCAAGGGGGATCTGGAGGAAACACCATATATTTT

j_gene: TRBJ1-6
abundance: NA
v_gene: TRBV10-3
d_gene: TRBD1
CDR3aa: CAIRGTGGEGPLSSYNSPLHF
CDR3nt: TGTGCCATCAGGGGGACAGGCGGAGAGGGACCCTTGAGCTCCTATAATTCACCCCTCCACTTT

j_gene: TRBJ2-3
abundance: NA
v_gene: TRBV27
d_gene: TRBD2
CDR3aa: CASSRLAGDTDTQYF
CDR3nt: TGTGCCAGCAGCCGACTAGCGGGCGACACAGATACGCAGTATTTT

j_gene: TRBJ2-6
abundance: NA
v_gene: TRBV5-1
d_gene: NA
CDR3aa: CASSLEGAGANVLTF
CDR3nt: TGCGCCAGCAGCTTGGAAGGGGCTGGGGCCAACGTCCTGACTTTC

j_gene: TRBJ1-3
abundance: NA
v_gene: TRBV2
d_gene: NA
CDR3aa: CASSAGWTGNTIYF
CDR3nt: TGTGCCAGCAGTGCAGGGTGGACAGGAAACACCATATATTTT

j_gene: TRBJ1-4
abundance: NA
v_gene: TRBV28
d_gene: NA
CDR3aa: CASKDTLREKLFF
CDR3nt: TGTGCCAGCAAGGACACCCTGAGGGAAAAACTGTTTTTT

j_gene: TRBJ1-1
abundance: NA
v_gene: TRBV6-1
d_gene: NA
CDR3aa: CASSFGGFGYTEAFF
CDR3nt: TGTGCCAGCAGTTTCGGGGGGTTCGGGTACACTGAAGCTTTCTTT

j_gene: TRBJ1-2
abundance: NA
v_gene: TRBV2
d_gene: NA
CDR3aa: CATSRDNSNYGYTF
CDR3nt: TGTGCCACTAGCCGGGACAATTCTAACTATGGCTACACCTTC

j_gene: TRBJ2-2
abundance: NA
v_gene: TRBV5-1
d_gene: NA
CDR3aa: CASSPEAANTGELFF
CDR3nt: TGCGCCAGCAGCCCTGAGGCGGCGAACACCGGGGAGCTGTTTTTT

j_gene: TRBJ1-1
abundance: NA
v_gene: TRBV7-9
d_gene: NA
CDR3aa: CASTIDRAEAFF
CDR3nt: TGTGCCAGCACCATTGACAGAGCTGAAGCTTTCTTT

j_gene: TRBJ1-1
abundance: NA
v_gene: TRBV7-9
d_gene: NA
CDR3aa: CASSLGGPGGAEAFF
CDR3nt: TGTGCCAGCAGCTTAGGGGGCCCTGGGGGGGCTGAAGCTTTCTTT

j_gene: TRBJ1-2
abundance: NA
v_gene: TRBV19
d_gene: NA
CDR3aa: CASTHRGYGYTF
CDR3nt: TGTGCCAGTACCCACCGGGGCTATGGCTACACCTTC

j_gene: TRBJ2-1
abundance: NA
v_gene: TRBV5-1
d_gene: TRBD1
CDR3aa: CASSFGQGGHNEQFF
CDR3nt: TGCGCCAGCAGCTTCGGACAGGGGGGACACAATGAGCAGTTCTTC

j_gene: TRBJ2-3
abundance: NA
v_gene: TRBV3-1/TRBV3-2
d_gene: NA
CDR3aa: CASSQDGAGWDTQYF
CDR3nt: TGTGCCAGCAGCCAAGATGGGGCAGGTTGGGATACGCAGTATTTT

j_gene: TRBJ2-2
abundance: NA
v_gene: TRBV3-1/TRBV3-2
d_gene: NA
CDR3aa: CASSSAGSTGELFF
CDR3nt: TGTGCCAGCAGCTCTGCAGGCAGCACCGGGGAGCTGTTTTTT

j_gene: TRBJ2-2
abundance: NA
v_gene: TRBV21-1
d_gene: NA
CDR3aa: CASVVAEVSPPLAARANTGELFF
CDR3nt: TGTGCCAGCGTCGTAGCGGAAGTGTCTCCTCCGTTGGCTGCTCGCGCGAACACCGGGGAGCTGTTTTTT

j_gene: TRBJ2-1
abundance: NA
v_gene: TRBV15
d_gene: TRBD2
CDR3aa: CATAARTSGSHNEQFF
CDR3nt: TGTGCCACCGCAGCCAGGACTAGCGGGAGTCACAATGAGCAGTTCTTC

j_gene: TRBJ2-7
abundance: NA
v_gene: TRBV6-6
d_gene: NA
CDR3aa: CASRSGWLAHYEQYF
CDR3nt: TGTGCCAGCAGGAGCGGGTGGCTGGCCCACTACGAGCAGTACTTC

j_gene: TRBJ1-1
abundance: NA
v_gene: TRBV4-1
d_gene: NA
CDR3aa: CASSQDSGQFEAFF
CDR3nt: TGCGCCAGCAGCCAAGATTCCGGACAGTTTGAAGCTTTCTTT

j_gene: TRBJ1-2
abundance: NA
v_gene: TRBV3-1/TRBV3-2
d_gene: NA
CDR3aa: CASSQDLGGYYGYTF
CDR3nt: TGTGCCAGCAGCCAAGATCTTGGAGGGTACTATGGCTACACCTTC